Listed below are T cell receptor beta chains from one sample, sequenced in a study of cytotoxic CD8 clonotypes in ibrutinib-treated CLL. Method: immunoSEQ multiplex PCR; TCRdb's copy keeps in-frame clones and lacks some. The sample has about 140,000 clones, approximately 90% seen once. This sample comprised PBMCs, obtained after 12 months of ibrutinib treatment. Every receptor here comes from a human donor with chronic lymphocytic leukemia. CDR3s leave out the opening cysteine and the closing phenylalanine or tryptophan.

V gene: TRBV27; CDR3 length: 12; CDR3 protein: ASSLGMGQYEQY
V gene: TRBV29-1; CDR3 length: 13; CDR3 protein: SPQESAGPNEKLF
V gene: TRBV7-8; CDR3 length: 12; CDR3 protein: ASSFEGVAQPQH
V gene: TRBV5-4; CDR3 length: 16; CDR3 protein: ASSLGARKSSGANVLT
V gene: TRBV30; CDR3 length: 13; CDR3 protein: AWSPTRNTYNEQF
V gene: TRBV5-1; CDR3 length: 12; CDR3 protein: ASSLGRPNTEAF
V gene: TRBV18; CDR3 length: 13; CDR3 protein: ASSRETGSSYEQY
V gene: TRBV19; CDR3 length: 13; CDR3 protein: ASSLPGPRYNEQF
V gene: TRBV9; CDR3 length: 10; CDR3 protein: ASSAGTDGAF
V gene: TRBV29-1; CDR3 length: 11; CDR3 protein: SVEGGVNTEAF
V gene: TRBV27; CDR3 length: 14; CDR3 protein: ASSPRFDRRSYEQY
V gene: TRBV7-3; CDR3 length: 13; CDR3 protein: ASSFGGDSGNTIY
V gene: TRBV4-3; CDR3 length: 11; CDR3 protein: ASSQVVTDTQY
V gene: TRBV7-3; CDR3 length: 12; CDR3 protein: ASSPNGLYNEQF
V gene: TRBV7-3; CDR3 length: 11; CDR3 protein: ASSSQGDQPQH
V gene: TRBV10-3; CDR3 length: 10; CDR3 protein: AISNTGQPQH
V gene: TRBV25-1; CDR3 length: 13; CDR3 protein: ASSVTGDPGEKLF
V gene: TRBV28; CDR3 length: 12; CDR3 protein: ASSLRGANEKLF
V gene: TRBV2; CDR3 length: 11; CDR3 protein: ASSSGGLAGGG
V gene: TRBV19; CDR3 length: 14; CDR3 protein: ASSTASGRAADTQY
V gene: TRBV18; CDR3 length: 13; CDR3 protein: ASSPERADTGELF
V gene: TRBV9; CDR3 length: 11; CDR3 protein: ASSNREHYGYT
V gene: TRBV4-1; CDR3 length: 10; CDR3 protein: ASSPGNQPQH
V gene: TRBV4-3; CDR3 length: 13; CDR3 protein: ASSQDIGGGEKLF
V gene: TRBV7-3; CDR3 length: 11; CDR3 protein: ASSRGGTDTQY
V gene: TRBV27; CDR3 length: 13; CDR3 protein: ASSSPGQGLYGYT
V gene: TRBV7-3; CDR3 length: 13; CDR3 protein: ASSPRSGSRETQY
V gene: TRBV18; CDR3 length: 10; CDR3 protein: ASSLQENEQF
V gene: TRBV28; CDR3 length: 12; CDR3 protein: ASRSDRPNYGYT
V gene: TRBV5-1; CDR3 length: 12; CDR3 protein: ASSFELVNTEAF
V gene: TRBV7-8; CDR3 length: 13; CDR3 protein: ASSLRTGFGEKLF
V gene: TRBV6-5; CDR3 length: 12; CDR3 protein: ASSYSPSQETQY
V gene: TRBV19; CDR3 length: 12; CDR3 protein: ASSITSGAAGYT
V gene: TRBV11-3; CDR3 length: 14; CDR3 protein: ASSPGQGGNQETQY
V gene: TRBV4-2; CDR3 length: 15; CDR3 protein: ASSRFEGGSGTDTQY
V gene: TRBV5-6; CDR3 length: 11; CDR3 protein: ASSLGWEKPQH
V gene: TRBV5-1; CDR3 length: 11; CDR3 protein: ASSQGQSYEQY
V gene: TRBV6-5; CDR3 length: 12; CDR3 protein: ASRPDRAFHEQY
V gene: TRBV6-6; CDR3 length: 12; CDR3 protein: ASVNRGRGYGYT
V gene: TRBV7-2; CDR3 length: 15; CDR3 protein: ASRREASGRFADTQY
V gene: TRBV15; CDR3 length: 14; CDR3 protein: ATSGDQAGAGETQY
V gene: TRBV9; CDR3 length: 11; CDR3 protein: ATAGTPENEQF
V gene: TRBV27; CDR3 length: 12; CDR3 protein: ASSSNTEPQPQH
V gene: TRBV25-1; CDR3 length: 12; CDR3 protein: ASSGWTVSYEQY
V gene: TRBV28; CDR3 length: 12; CDR3 protein: ASTPIGGFYEQY
V gene: TRBV14; CDR3 length: 13; CDR3 protein: ASSPWTSGTNEQF
V gene: TRBV5-6; CDR3 length: 11; CDR3 protein: ASSLRGEETQY
V gene: TRBV6-5; CDR3 length: 12; CDR3 protein: ASSYYRDSEKLF
V gene: TRBV28; CDR3 length: 10; CDR3 protein: ASSFRITEAF
V gene: TRBV18; CDR3 length: 11; CDR3 protein: ASSGDENTEAF
V gene: TRBV6-5; CDR3 length: 13; CDR3 protein: ASSSAQGVLNTIY
V gene: TRBV28; CDR3 length: 13; CDR3 protein: ASTTGGEGGNTIY
V gene: TRBV5-1; CDR3 length: 11; CDR3 protein: ASSLGGPGELF
V gene: TRBV28; CDR3 length: 10; CDR3 protein: ASTGQGGKLF
V gene: TRBV4-2; CDR3 length: 11; CDR3 protein: ASSSRGGEKLF
V gene: TRBV11-2; CDR3 length: 11; CDR3 protein: ASSLQGHTEAF
V gene: TRBV27; CDR3 length: 15; CDR3 protein: ASSRGLSTGSSYEQY
V gene: TRBV19; CDR3 length: 13; CDR3 protein: ASTLGQGPGNTIY
V gene: TRBV28; CDR3 length: 12; CDR3 protein: ASSNPGTHYEQY
V gene: TRBV7-3; CDR3 length: 13; CDR3 protein: ASSSQGSGSGEAF